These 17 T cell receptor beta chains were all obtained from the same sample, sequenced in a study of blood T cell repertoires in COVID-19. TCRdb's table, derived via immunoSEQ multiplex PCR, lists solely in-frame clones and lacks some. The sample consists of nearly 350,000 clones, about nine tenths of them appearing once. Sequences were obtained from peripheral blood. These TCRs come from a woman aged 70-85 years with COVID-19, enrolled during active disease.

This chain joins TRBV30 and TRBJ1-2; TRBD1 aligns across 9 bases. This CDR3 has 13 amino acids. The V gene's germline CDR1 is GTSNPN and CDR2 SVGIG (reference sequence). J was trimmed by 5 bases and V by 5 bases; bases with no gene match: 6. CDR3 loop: CAWEQGAGYGYTF. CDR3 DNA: TGTGCCTGGGAACAGGGGGCTGGGTATGGCTACACCTTC. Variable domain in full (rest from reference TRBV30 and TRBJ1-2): SQTIHQWPATLVQPVGSPLSLECTVEGTSNPNLYWYRQAAGRGLQLLFYSVGIGQISSEVPQNLSASRPQDRQFILSSKKLLLSDSGFYLCAWEQGAGYGYTFGSGTRLTVV.

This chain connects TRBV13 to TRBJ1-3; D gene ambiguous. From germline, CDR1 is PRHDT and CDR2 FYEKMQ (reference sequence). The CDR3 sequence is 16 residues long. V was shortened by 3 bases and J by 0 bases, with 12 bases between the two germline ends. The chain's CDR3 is CASSFPTESSGNTIYF. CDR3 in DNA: TGTGCCAGCAGCTTCCCCACAGAGAGCTCTGGAAACACCATATATTTT.

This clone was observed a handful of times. Here the CDR3 reads CASSRGQTEAFF. In DNA, the CDR3 is TGTGCCAGTAGTAGGGGGCAAACTGAAGCTTTCTTT. The J gene is TRBJ1-1, the V gene TRBV19; maybe TRBD1 (6 bases). The CDR3 spans 12 residues. The V gene's germline CDR1 is LNHDA and CDR2 SQIVND (reference sequence). V was trimmed by 4 bases and J by 5 bases, leaving 8 bases between them.

CDR3 DNA sequence: TGTGCCAGCAGCTTAGGTGGAGTAGCGGGGGAGTTCACCGGGGAGCTGTTTTTT. Its protein is CASSLGGVAGEFTGELFF. The J gene is TRBJ2-2, the V gene TRBV7-3; 9 positions match TRBD2. Losses at the gene ends were 2 bases for V and 4 bases for J; bases not matched to a gene: 11. The length of the CDR3 is 18 residues. Per germline, CDR1 SGHTA and CDR2 FQGTGA.

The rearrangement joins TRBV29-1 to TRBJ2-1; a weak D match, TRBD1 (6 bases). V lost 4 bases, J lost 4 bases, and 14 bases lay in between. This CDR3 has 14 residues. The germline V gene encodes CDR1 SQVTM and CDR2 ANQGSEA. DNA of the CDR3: TGCAGCGTTGTATCAGGGGCCCCTTACAATGAGCAGTTCTTC. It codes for CSVVSGAPYNEQFF.

The CDR3 DNA reads as TGTGCCAGCAGCTCCGGACAGGGCGACACTGAAGCTTTCTTT. Its translation: CASSSGQGDTEAFF. This chain links TRBV7-9 with TRBJ1-1; 8 bases fit TRBD1. The ends lost 4 bases at V and 3 bases at J; junction bases unmatched: 4. Germline loops: CDR1 SEHNR, CDR2 FQNEAQ (reference sequence). This CDR3 has 14 amino acids.

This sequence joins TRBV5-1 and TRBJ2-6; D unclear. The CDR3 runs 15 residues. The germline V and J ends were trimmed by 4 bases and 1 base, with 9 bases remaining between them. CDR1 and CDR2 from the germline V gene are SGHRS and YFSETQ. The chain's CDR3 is CASSDTKSGANVLTF. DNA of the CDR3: TGCGCCAGCAGCGATACTAAGTCTGGGGCCAACGTCCTGACTTTC.

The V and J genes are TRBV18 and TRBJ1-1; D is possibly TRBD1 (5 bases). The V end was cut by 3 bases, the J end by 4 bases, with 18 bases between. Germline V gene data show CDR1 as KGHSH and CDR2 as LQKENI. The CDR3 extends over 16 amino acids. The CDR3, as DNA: TGTGCCAGCTCACCCCCTATTGGGGGAGGCGGCACTGAAGCTTTCTTT. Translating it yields CASSPPIGGGGTEAFF.

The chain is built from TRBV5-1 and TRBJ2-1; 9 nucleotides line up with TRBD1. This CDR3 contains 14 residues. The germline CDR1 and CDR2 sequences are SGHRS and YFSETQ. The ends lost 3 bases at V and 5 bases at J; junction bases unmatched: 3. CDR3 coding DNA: TGCGCCAGCAGCTCCCGGACAGGGGACAATGAGCAGTTCTTC. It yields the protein CASSSRTGDNEQFF.

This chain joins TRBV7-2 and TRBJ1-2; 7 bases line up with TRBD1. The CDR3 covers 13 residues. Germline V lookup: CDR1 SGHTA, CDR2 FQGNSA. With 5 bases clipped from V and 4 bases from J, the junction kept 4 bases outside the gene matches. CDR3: CASSVTGPYGYTF. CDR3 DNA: TGTGCCAGCAGCGTGACAGGGCCCTATGGCTACACCTTC.

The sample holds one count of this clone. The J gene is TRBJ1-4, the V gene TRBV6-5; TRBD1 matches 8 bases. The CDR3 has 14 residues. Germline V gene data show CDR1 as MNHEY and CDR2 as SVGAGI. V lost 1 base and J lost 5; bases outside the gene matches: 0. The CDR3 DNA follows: TGTGCCAGCAGTTACTACAGGGGGAATGAAAAACTGTTTTTT. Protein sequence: CASSYYRGNEKLFF.

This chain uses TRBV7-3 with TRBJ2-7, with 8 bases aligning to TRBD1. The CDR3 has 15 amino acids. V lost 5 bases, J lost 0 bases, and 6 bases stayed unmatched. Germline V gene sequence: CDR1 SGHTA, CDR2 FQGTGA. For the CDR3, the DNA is TGTGCCAGCAGCGTCTCCGGGACAGGCTCCTACGAGCAGTACTTC. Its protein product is CASSVSGTGSYEQYF.

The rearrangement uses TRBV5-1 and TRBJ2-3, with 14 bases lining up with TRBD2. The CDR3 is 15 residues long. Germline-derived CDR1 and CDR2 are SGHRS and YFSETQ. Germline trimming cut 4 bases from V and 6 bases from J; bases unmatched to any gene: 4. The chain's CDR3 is CASSLGLAGGDTQYF. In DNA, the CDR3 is TGCGCCAGCAGCCTAGGACTAGCGGGGGGTGATACGCAGTATTTT. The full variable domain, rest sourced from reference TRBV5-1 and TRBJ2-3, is KAGVTQTPRYLIKTRGQQVTLSCSPISGHRSVSWYQQTPGQGLQFLFEYFSETQRNKGNFPGRFSGRQFSNSRSEMNVSTLELGDSALYLCASSLGLAGGDTQYFGPGTRLTVL.

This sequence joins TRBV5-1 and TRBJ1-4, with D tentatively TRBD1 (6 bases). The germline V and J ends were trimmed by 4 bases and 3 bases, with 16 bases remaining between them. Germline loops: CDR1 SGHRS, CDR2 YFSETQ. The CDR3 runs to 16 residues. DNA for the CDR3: TGCGCCAGCAGCCCCGGACGGACAGATTCTAATGAAAAACTGTTTTTT. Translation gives CASSPGRTDSNEKLFF.

The CDR3 here is CASSLGTVPNEQFF. The DNA of the CDR3 is TGTGCCAGCAGCTTAGGTACAGTTCCAAATGAGCAGTTCTTC. The chain has TRBV7-2 and TRBJ2-1; D is uncertain. The ends were cut back, 1 base at V and 7 bases at J, with 11 bases in the middle. This CDR3 spans 14 amino acids. The germline V gene encodes CDR1 SGHTA and CDR2 FQGNSA.

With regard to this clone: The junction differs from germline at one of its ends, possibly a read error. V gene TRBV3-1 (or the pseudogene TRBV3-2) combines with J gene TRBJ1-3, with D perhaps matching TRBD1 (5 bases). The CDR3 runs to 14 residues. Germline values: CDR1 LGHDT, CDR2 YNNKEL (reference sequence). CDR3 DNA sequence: TGTGCCAGCACCCAACGGGGGTCTGGAAACACCATATATTTT. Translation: CASTQRGSGNTIYF.

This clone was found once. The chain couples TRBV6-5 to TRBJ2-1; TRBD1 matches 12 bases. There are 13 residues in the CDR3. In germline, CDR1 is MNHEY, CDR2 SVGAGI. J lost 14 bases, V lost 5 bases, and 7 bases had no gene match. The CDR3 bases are TGTGCCAGCAGTCGCCAGGGGACAGGGGGCAAGTTCTTC. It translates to CASSRQGTGGKFF.